The next 19 T cell receptor beta chains were all read from a single sample in a study of blood T cell repertoires in COVID-19. Libraries were prepared by immunoSEQ multiplex PCR; TCRdb keeps only in-frame clonotypes and omits some of them. The sample consists of about 210,000 clones, over 70% of them appearing once. The sequenced material came from peripheral blood. These TCRs come from a woman aged 70-85 years with acute or convalescent COVID-19.

The chain carries TRBV24-1 and TRBJ2-2; 13 nucleotides align to TRBD2. This CDR3 has 17 residues. V shed 5 bases, J shed 6 bases, and the junction held 8 bases outside the gene matches. Per germline, CDR1 KGHDR and CDR2 SFDVKD. The DNA for the CDR3 is TGTGCCACCAGTGGATCCCTACTAGCGGGGGGGCCCGGGGAGCTGTTTTTT. Amino acid sequence: CATSGSLLAGGPGELFF.

The chain has TRBV11-3 and TRBJ2-3, with TRBD2 matching over 7 bases. V lost 4 bases, J lost 3 bases, and 7 bases stayed unmatched. The CDR3 is 15 residues long. Germline lookup yields CDR1 SGHNT and CDR2 YENEEA. CDR3 sequence: CASSSQGRGTDTQYF. The CDR3 nucleotides read TGTGCCAGCAGCTCCCAAGGGAGGGGTACAGATACGCAGTATTTT.

The chain is built from TRBV27 and TRBJ2-7, with D possibly matching TRBD1 (6 bases). The germline V and J ends were trimmed by 2 bases and 0 bases, with 11 bases remaining between them. CDR3 size: 15 residues. The germline V gene has CDR1 MNHEY and CDR2 SMNVEV (reference sequence). The CDR3, as DNA: TGTGCCAGCAGTTTAGGTTTCAGGGGCTCCTACGAGCAGTACTTC. Translated: CASSLGFRGSYEQYF.

V usage is TRBV10-2 and J usage is TRBJ2-7, with TRBD2 matching over 10 bases. The CDR3 loop spans 14 amino acids. Germline CDR1 and CDR2: WSHSY and SAAADI. With 5 bases clipped from V and 4 bases from J, the junction kept 5 bases outside the gene matches. The CDR3 spells CASSFPSGGYEQYF. DNA of the CDR3: TGCGCCAGCAGTTTCCCTAGCGGGGGTTACGAGCAGTACTTC.

This chain uses TRBV24-1 with TRBJ2-7; D is possibly TRBD1 (6 bases). The CDR3 extends over 15 amino acids. Trimming shortened V by 3 bases and J by 3 bases, and 14 bases separated the two germline ends. Germline loops: CDR1 KGHDR, CDR2 SFDVKD. The chain's CDR3 is CATSDPKTGNYEQYF. CDR3 DNA sequence: TGTGCCACCAGTGATCCTAAGACAGGCAACTACGAGCAGTACTTC.

The chain carries TRBV6-6 and TRBJ2-6; a weak D match, TRBD1 (6 bases). Germline lookup yields CDR1 MNHNY and CDR2 SVGAGI (reference sequence). V was pared by 5 bases and J by 0 bases, with 11 bases between. The CDR3 covers 16 residues. The CDR3 protein is CASSTTGTSGANVLTF. The CDR3 DNA sequence: TGTGCCAGCAGTACTACAGGGACCTCTGGGGCCAACGTCCTGACTTTC.

This chain uses TRBV19 with TRBJ2-2, with unresolved D. This CDR3 has 14 amino acids. The ends were cut back, 3 bases at V and 1 base at J, with 6 bases in the middle. The germline CDR1 and CDR2 sequences are LNHDA and SQIVND (reference sequence). CDR3 DNA sequence: TGTGCCAGTAGTATGAACAGGAACACCGGGGAGCTGTTTTTT. This gives the protein CASSMNRNTGELFF.

This CDR3 is CASSNGSGNQPQHF. CDR3 nucleotides: TGCGCCAGCAGCAATGGGAGCGGCAATCAGCCCCAGCATTTT. The chain recombines TRBV5-1 with TRBJ1-5; D gene uncertain. The CDR3 runs 14 residues. Germline V gene sequence: CDR1 SGHRS, CDR2 YFSETQ. V lost 4 bases and J 2 bases, leaving 10 bases between the germline ends.

This clone has more than one count but fewer than ten. This chain joins TRBV5-8 and TRBJ1-5; 8 bases agree with TRBD1. Losses at the gene ends were 3 bases for V and 4 bases for J; bases not matched to a gene: 3. Per germline, CDR1 SGHTS and CDR2 YDEGEE. The CDR3 extends over 14 amino acids. CDR3 region: CASSSRTGNQPQHF. The CDR3 DNA sequence: TGTGCCAGCAGCTCACGGACAGGGAATCAGCCCCAGCATTTT.

CDR3 DNA: TGTGCCAGCAGCCAAGCCCGAGCTAGCGGGGGGGCCTGGACTCCCTACAATGAGCAGTTCTTC. Translating it yields CASSQARASGGAWTPYNEQFF. The chain uses TRBV4-2 and TRBJ2-1; TRBD2 agrees at 12 bases. V shed 1 base, J shed 2 bases, and the junction held 15 bases outside the gene matches. The CDR3 extends over 21 amino acids. The germline V gene encodes CDR1 LGHNA and CDR2 YNFKEQ.

This clone has only a few counts. The rearrangement uses TRBV5-8 and TRBJ1-1; 7 bases line up with TRBD1. Trimming at V came to 4 bases and at J to 2 bases, leaving 8 bases not matched to a gene. This CDR3 region has 15 residues. Germline loops: CDR1 SGHTS, CDR2 YDEGEE. In DNA, the CDR3 is TGTGCCAGCAGCGTTACAGGGGCCGGTAACACTGAAGCTTTCTTT. As protein: CASSVTGAGNTEAFF.

The V gene is TRBV30, the J gene TRBJ1-2; no clear D. Per the germline V gene, CDR1 is GTSNPN and CDR2 is SVGIG (reference sequence). This CDR3 has 13 residues. Deletions cut 5 bases from V and 8 bases from J, with 18 bases between. The CDR3 region has the DNA TGTGCCTGGGCGGGAGGGAGTGGAGGGGGCTACACCTTC. Translated: CAWAGGSGGGYTF.

This clone has only one observation. V gene TRBV7-2 combines with J gene TRBJ2-3; TRBD2 is a possible D gene (5 bases). CDR3 size: 16 residues. Germline CDR1 SGHTA, CDR2 FQGNSA. Trimming pared 0 bases from V and 0 bases from J, leaving 10 bases between. This chain's CDR3 is CASSLAPLGSTDTQYF. The DNA of the CDR3 is TGTGCCAGCAGCTTAGCGCCACTAGGAAGCACAGATACGCAGTATTTT.

The J gene is TRBJ2-7, the V gene TRBV15, with D possibly TRBD1 on 5 matching bases. Per germline, CDR1 LNHNV and CDR2 YYDKDF (reference sequence). The CDR3 runs 15 residues. The germline V and J ends were trimmed by 0 bases and 1 base, with 10 bases remaining between them. The CDR3 region has the DNA TGTGCCACCAGCAGAGAGGGTGGGGCGTCCTACGAGCAGTACTTC. This gives the protein CATSREGGASYEQYF.

The chain uses TRBV7-3 and TRBJ2-3, with 10 bases that match TRBD2. Trimming took 1 base from V and 4 from J; bases not matched to a gene: 2. Germline loops: CDR1 SGHTA, CDR2 FQGTGA. The CDR3 contains 15 residues. As DNA, the CDR3 is TGTGCCAGCAGCTTAAAGCGGGGGGGACCAGATACGCAGTATTTT. It yields the protein CASSLKRGGPDTQYF.

This chain joins TRBV9 and TRBJ2-2, with TRBD1 as a possible D gene (5 bases). In germline, CDR1 is SGDLS, CDR2 YYNGEE. The CDR3 runs 14 residues. Trimming removed 2 bases from V and 4 bases from J, with 9 bases in between. CDR3 loop: CASSVGPGTGELFF. The CDR3 DNA sequence: TGTGCCAGCAGCGTGGGGCCGGGCACCGGGGAGCTGTTTTTT.

This chain joins TRBV7-2 and TRBJ1-6; D call uncertain. The CDR3 runs 18 residues. Trimming cost V 0 bases and J 6 bases, with 18 bases left between them. Germline-derived CDR1 and CDR2 are SGHTA and FQGNSA. This CDR3 reads CASSLADPSSDFNSPLHF. The CDR3 nucleotides are TGTGCCAGCAGCTTAGCTGATCCTTCGTCCGACTTTAATTCACCCCTCCACTTT.

The chain recombines TRBV2 with TRBJ2-1; TRBD2 is a possible D gene (5 bases). V lost 4 bases to trimming and J lost 2 bases, with 12 bases between them. Germline V CDR1 and CDR2: SNHLY, FYNNEI. The CDR3 is 15 amino acids. In nucleotides, the CDR3 is TGTGCCAGCAGTGGACGGGCCGGGGCCTACAATGAGCAGTTCTTC. It translates to CASSGRAGAYNEQFF.

This chain joins TRBV5-4 and TRBJ1-4, with 7 bases identical to TRBD1. Germline V lookup: CDR1 SGHNT, CDR2 YYREEE (reference sequence). V dropped 3 bases and J dropped 12; count of bases not matched to a gene: 11. This CDR3 has 14 residues. CDR3 loop: CASSSSEGARELFF. DNA of the CDR3: TGTGCCAGCAGCTCCTCGGAGGGGGCGCGGGAACTGTTTTTT.